The source of this T cell receptor (beta chain) is a study of breast tumors, draining lymph nodes, adjacent tissues. This CDR3 region has 13 residues. Trimming pared 3 bases from V and 8 bases from J, leaving 14 bases between. CDR1 is SQVTM and CDR2 is ANQGSEA in the germline V gene. Findings and caveats of the study: The data were judged consistent with most tumor T cells coming from lymph node and expanding in tumor. Tumor T cell lymph node origin was a supported hypothesis, not proven. Luminal-like breast cancer showed significantly higher tumor–nontumor repertoire similarity than basal-like. Tumor repertoires ranked between lymph nodes and nontumor tissue in diversity, with V and J gene preferences.

MiXCR was run by TCRdb on the multiplex PCR reads, yielding one entry per CDR3 protein. The data show fewer than 200,000 distinct CDR3 sequences, 30% to 35% seen once. This clonotype has ten or more counts. Its antigen is still unknown. Axillary draining lymph nodes of breast cancer patients supplied the node samples. Source material: axillary lymph node tissue. The TCR originated in a female donor with breast cancer. Some clones in this sample may be carry-over from other donors' samples. The genes are TRBV29-1 and TRBJ2-1; D is undetermined. The CDR3 sequence: CSVDGAPSYEQFF. CDR3 bases: TGCAGCGTTGATGGTGCCCCTAGTTATGAGCAGTTCTTC.